This T cell receptor beta chain was identified in a study of regulatory T cells in long-lasting Graves disease. This clonotype was recorded at least ten times. Construction of TCR beta libraries relied on iRepertoire HTBI primers and on Arm-PCR targeting CDR3 regions. TCRdb processed the multiplex PCR reads anew with MiXCR; each CDR3 protein has one entry. This sample has around 500,000 distinct CDR3 sequences, with 15% to 20% found just once. The time point here: newly diagnosed GD, antithyroid drugs for less than 3 months. After RNA was extracted from PBMCs, the TCR library was made from it. The patients were drawn from one endocrinology department in Xi'an, China. CDR1 and CDR2 from the germline V gene are SGHTA and FQGNSA. V gave up 5 bases and J gave up 7 bases, with 8 bases separating them. CDR3 size: 11 residues. This sample also belongs to another study, concerning T cells in Graves' hyperthyroidism and ophthalmopathy.

V and J are TRBV7-2 and TRBJ1-1, with D unresolved. The sequencing here drew on peripheral blood mononuclear cells (PBMCs), taken at new diagnosis, from a patient treated with antithyroid drugs. This receptor was taken from a woman aged 40-60 years with Graves disease. CDR3 DNA: TGTGCCAGCAGCCGCACCCATGAAGCTTTCTTT. The encoded protein is CASSRTHEAFF.